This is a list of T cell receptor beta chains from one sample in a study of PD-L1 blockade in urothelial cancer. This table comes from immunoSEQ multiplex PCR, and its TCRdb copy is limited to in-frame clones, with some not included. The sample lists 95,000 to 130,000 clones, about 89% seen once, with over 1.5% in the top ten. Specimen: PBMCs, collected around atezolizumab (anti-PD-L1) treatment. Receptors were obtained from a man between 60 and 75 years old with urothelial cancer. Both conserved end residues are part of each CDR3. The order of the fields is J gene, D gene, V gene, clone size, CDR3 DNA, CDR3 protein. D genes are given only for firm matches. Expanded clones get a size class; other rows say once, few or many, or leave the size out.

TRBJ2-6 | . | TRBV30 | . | TGTGCACTCACAGGGTACTCTGGGGCCAACGTCCTGACTTTC | CALTGYSGANVLTF
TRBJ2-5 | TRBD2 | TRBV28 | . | TGTGCCAGCAGCCCCCGGGGGGGCGGACTTGACTCACCAAGGGACTTC | CASSPRGGGLDSPRDF
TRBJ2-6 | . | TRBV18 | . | TGTGCCAGCTCAATTCTAGCCTCGGGGGCCAACGTCCTGACTTTC | CASSILASGANVLTF
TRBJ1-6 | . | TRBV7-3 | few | TGTGCCAGCAGCTTAAATCCGAATTCACCCCTCCACTTT | CASSLNPNSPLHF
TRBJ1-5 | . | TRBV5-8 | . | TGTGCCAGCAGCCCGGAGGGCACCCTCCCAAATCAGCCCCAGCATTTT | CASSPEGTLPNQPQHF
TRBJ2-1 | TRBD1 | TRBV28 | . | TGTGCCAGCAGTCCCGGGACAGGGGACAATGAGCAGTTCTTC | CASSPGTGDNEQFF
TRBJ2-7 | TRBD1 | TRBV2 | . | TGTGCCAGCAGGGGGACAGGGGCGCTGTACGAGCAGTACTTC | CASRGTGALYEQYF
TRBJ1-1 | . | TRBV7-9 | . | TGTGCCAGCAGCCCTCGGTTGGAGACTGAAGCTTTCTTT | CASSPRLETEAFF
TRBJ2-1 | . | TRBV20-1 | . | TGCAGTGCTACGAACAACAATGAGCAGTTCTTC | CSATNNNEQFF
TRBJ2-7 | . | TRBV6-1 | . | TGTGCCAGCAGTGCCAATTCCGGGGGATCGACCTACGAGCAGTACTTC | CASSANSGGSTYEQYF
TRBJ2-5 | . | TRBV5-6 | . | TGTGCCAGCAGCATGGGACGAACCAGGGGGACCCAGTACTTC | CASSMGRTRGTQYF
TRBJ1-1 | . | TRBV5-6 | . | TGTGCCAGCAGCTTGGCCCCGGGCAGCGGAGCTAATGAAGCTTTCTTT | CASSLAPGSGANEAFF
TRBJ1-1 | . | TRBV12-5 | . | TGTGCTAGTGGTTTTGGCAGGAACGCTTTCTTT | CASGFGRNAFF
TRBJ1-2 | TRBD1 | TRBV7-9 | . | TGTGCCAGCAGCTTCCCAGGGGGTGAGAACTATGGCTACACCTTC | CASSFPGGENYGYTF
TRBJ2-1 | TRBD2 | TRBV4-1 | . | TGCGCCAGCAGCCAAGCCGGACTAGCGGGAGTAAATGAGCAGTTCTTC | CASSQAGLAGVNEQFF
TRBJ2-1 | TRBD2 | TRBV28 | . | TGTGCCAGCAGTCCTCGGTGGGGGGGCTCCTACAATGAGCAGTTCTTC | CASSPRWGGSYNEQFF
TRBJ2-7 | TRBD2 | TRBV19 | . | TGTGCCAGTAGTTTGTTGGCGGGGGTAAGCTCCTACGAGCAGTACTTC | CASSLLAGVSSYEQYF
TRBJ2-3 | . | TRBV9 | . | TGTGCCAGCAGCTCCCCCGTCCGGACAGATACGCAGTATTTT | CASSSPVRTDTQYF
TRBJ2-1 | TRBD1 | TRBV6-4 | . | TGTGCCAGCAGTGTGGAGACAGGGTACAATGAGCAGTTCTTC | CASSVETGYNEQFF
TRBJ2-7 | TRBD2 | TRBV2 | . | TGTGCCAGCAGTGAGGGACTAGCGGGAGCCTCCGAGCAGTACTTC | CASSEGLAGASEQYF
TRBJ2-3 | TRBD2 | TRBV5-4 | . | TGTGCCAGCAGCTTGATGACTAGCGGCACAGATACGCAGTATTTT | CASSLMTSGTDTQYF
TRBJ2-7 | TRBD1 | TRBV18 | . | TGTGCCAGCTCACCCCGGGACAGGGGGTTCCACGAGCAGTACTTC | CASSPRDRGFHEQYF
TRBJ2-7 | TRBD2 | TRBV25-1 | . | TGTGCCAGCAGACTAGCGGGGGACCACTACGAGCAGTACTTC | CASRLAGDHYEQYF
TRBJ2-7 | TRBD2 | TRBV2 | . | TGTGCCAGCAACCTGGGACTAGTATCCTACGAGCAGTACTTC | CASNLGLVSYEQYF
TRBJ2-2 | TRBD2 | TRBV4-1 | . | TGCGCCAGCAGCCAACCTCTCGGGAGGGTGGCCGGGGAGCTGTTTTTT | CASSQPLGRVAGELFF
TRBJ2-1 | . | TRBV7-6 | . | TGTGCCAGCAGCTCACGGGGGGCGGCCTACAATGAGCAGTTCTTC | CASSSRGAAYNEQFF
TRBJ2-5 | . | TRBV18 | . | TGTGCCAGCTCACCGACGGGGGAGACCCAGTACTTC | CASSPTGETQYF
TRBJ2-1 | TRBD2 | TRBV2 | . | TGTGCCAGCAGTGTGAGACTAGCGGGGTACAATGAGCAGTTCTTC | CASSVRLAGYNEQFF
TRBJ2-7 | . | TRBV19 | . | TGTGCCAGTAGTATAGGGCGGGACCTCACCTACGAGCAGTACTTC | CASSIGRDLTYEQYF
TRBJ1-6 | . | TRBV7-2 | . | TGTGCCAGCAGCTACCAGGGCGCGGATAATTCACCCCTCCACTTT | CASSYQGADNSPLHF
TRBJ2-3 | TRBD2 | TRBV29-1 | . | TGCAGCGTTGCAGCGGGAGACGCAGATACGCAGTATTTT | CSVAAGDADTQYF
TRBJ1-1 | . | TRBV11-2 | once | TGTGCCAGCAGCGTCGACAGCGTGAACACTGAAGCTTTCTTT | CASSVDSVNTEAFF
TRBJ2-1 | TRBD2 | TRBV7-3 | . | TGTGCCAGCAGCCTTAGCGGGGGGCCGGAGCAGTTCTTC | CASSLSGGPEQFF
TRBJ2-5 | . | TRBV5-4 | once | TGTGCCAGCAGCTTGCCCCCCACTACGGCGAAGACCCAGTACTTC | CASSLPPTTAKTQYF
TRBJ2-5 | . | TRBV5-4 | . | TGTGCCAGCAGCTACCGACGGACACAAGAGACCCAGTACTTC | CASSYRRTQETQYF
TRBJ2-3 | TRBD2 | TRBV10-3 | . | TGTGCCACTTCGGAGCGGGGACCTTCGGATACGCAGTATTTT | CATSERGPSDTQYF
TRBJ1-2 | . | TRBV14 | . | TGTGCCAGCAGCCAAGTTCCAGGGTATGGCTACACCTTC | CASSQVPGYGYTF
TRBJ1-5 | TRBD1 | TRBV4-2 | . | TGTGCCAGCAGCCAAGGGGACAGGGTCATTGGGCAGCCCCAGCATTTT | CASSQGDRVIGQPQHF
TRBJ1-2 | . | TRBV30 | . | TGTGCCTACCCGACCCCCCGGGGGGTGGCCTATGGCTACACCTTC | CAYPTPRGVAYGYTF
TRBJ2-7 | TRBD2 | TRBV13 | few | TGTGCCAGCAGCGGACTAGCGGGCGAGCAGTACTTC | CASSGLAGEQYF
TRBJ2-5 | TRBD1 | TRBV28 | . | TGTGCCAGCAGTTGGGGGACAGAAGAGACCCAGTACTTC | CASSWGTEETQYF
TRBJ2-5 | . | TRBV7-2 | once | TGTGCCAGCAGCCCTAGGGGGGGCGCGGAGACCCAGTACTTC | CASSPRGGAETQYF
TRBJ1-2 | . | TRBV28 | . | TGTGCCAGCAGTGCACCAGCTACAGGGTCGGACTATGGCTACACCTTC | CASSAPATGSDYGYTF
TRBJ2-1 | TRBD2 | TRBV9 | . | TGTGCCAGCAGCGTGAGCGGGAGTCGGGGTGAGCAGTTCTTC | CASSVSGSRGEQFF
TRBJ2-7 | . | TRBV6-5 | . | TGTGCCAGCAGTTACACCGGGACAACGAGCTCCTACGAGCAGTACTTC | CASSYTGTTSSYEQYF
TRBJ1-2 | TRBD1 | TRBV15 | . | TGTGCCACCAGCAGCCAGGGGGCCGCGGGATATGGCTACACCTTC | CATSSQGAAGYGYTF
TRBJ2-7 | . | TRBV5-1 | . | TGCGCCAGCAGCCCCGTACTATCCTCCTACGAGCAGTACTTC | CASSPVLSSYEQYF
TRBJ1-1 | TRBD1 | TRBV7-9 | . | TGTGCCAGCAGCACCCGACAGGGGGGCACTGAAGCTTTCTTT | CASSTRQGGTEAFF